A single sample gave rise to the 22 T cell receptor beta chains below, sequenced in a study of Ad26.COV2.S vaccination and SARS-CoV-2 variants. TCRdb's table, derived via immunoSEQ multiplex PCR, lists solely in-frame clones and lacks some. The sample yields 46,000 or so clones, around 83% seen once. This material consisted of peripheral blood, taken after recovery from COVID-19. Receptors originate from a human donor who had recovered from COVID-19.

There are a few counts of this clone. The CDR3 spells CASNQGTGNYGYTF. The CDR3 DNA sequence: TGTGCCAGCAACCAAGGGACCGGGAACTATGGCTACACCTTC. The chain joins TRBV2 to TRBJ1-2; D may be TRBD1 (5 bases). The germline V gene encodes CDR1 SNHLY and CDR2 FYNNEI. Trimming removed 7 bases from V and 2 bases from J, with 14 bases in between. The length of the CDR3 is 14 residues.

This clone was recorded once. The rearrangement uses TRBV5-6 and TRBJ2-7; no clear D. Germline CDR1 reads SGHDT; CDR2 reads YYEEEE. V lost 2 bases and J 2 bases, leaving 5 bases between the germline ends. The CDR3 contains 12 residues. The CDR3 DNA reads TGTGCCAGCAGCTTTCAGGCCTACGAGCAGTACGTC. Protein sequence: CASSFQAYEQYV.

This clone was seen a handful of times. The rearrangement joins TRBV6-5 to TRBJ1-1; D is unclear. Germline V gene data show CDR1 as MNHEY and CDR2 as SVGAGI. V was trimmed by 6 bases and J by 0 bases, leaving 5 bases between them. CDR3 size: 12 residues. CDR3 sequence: CASRTMNTEAFF. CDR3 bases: TGTGCCAGCAGAACCATGAACACTGAAGCTTTCTTT.

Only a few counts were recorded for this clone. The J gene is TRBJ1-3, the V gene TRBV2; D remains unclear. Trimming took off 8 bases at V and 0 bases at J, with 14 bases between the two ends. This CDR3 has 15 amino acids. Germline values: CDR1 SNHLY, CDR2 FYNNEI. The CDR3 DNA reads TGTGCCAGCGAAGAGCGAAAGGGCTCTGGAAACACCATATATTTT. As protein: CASEERKGSGNTIYF.

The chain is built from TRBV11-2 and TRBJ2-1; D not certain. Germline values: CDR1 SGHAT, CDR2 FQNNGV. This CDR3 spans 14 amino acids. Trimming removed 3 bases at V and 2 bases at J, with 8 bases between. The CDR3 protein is CASSFRRTYNEQFF. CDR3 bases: TGTGCCAGCAGCTTCCGGAGAACCTACAATGAGCAGTTCTTC.

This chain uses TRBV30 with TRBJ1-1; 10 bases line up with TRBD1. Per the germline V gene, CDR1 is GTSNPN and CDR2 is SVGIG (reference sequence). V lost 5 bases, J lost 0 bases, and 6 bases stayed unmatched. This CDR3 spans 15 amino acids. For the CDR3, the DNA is TGTGCCTGGGTAGCCGGGACAGGGGTGAACACTGAAGCTTTCTTT. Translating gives CAWVAGTGVNTEAFF.

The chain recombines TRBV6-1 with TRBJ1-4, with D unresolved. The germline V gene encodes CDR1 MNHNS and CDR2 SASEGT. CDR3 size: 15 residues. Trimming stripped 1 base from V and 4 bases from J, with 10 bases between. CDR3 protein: CASSEGGRGNEKLFF. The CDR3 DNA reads TGTGCCAGCAGTGAAGGGGGTCGAGGTAATGAAAAACTGTTTTTT.

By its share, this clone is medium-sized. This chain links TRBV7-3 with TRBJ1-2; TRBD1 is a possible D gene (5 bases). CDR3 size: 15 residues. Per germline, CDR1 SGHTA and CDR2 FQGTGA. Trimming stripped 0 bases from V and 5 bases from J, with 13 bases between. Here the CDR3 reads CASSLTHGWGYGYTF. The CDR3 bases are TGTGCCAGCAGCTTAACGCACGGATGGGGGTATGGCTACACCTTC. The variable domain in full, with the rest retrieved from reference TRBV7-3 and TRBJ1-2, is GAGVSQTPSNKVTEKGKYVELRCDPISGHTALYWYRQSLGQGPEFLIYFQGTGAADDSGLPNDRFFAVRPEGSVSTLKIQRTERGDSAVYLCASSLTHGWGYGYTFGSGTRLTVV.

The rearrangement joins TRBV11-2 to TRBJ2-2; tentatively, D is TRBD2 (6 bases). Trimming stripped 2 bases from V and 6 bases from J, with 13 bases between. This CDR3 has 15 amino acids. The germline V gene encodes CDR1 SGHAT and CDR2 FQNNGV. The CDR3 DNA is TGTGCCAGCAGCTTAAGTACGGGAGTGGCCGGGGAGCTGTTTTTT. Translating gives CASSLSTGVAGELFF.

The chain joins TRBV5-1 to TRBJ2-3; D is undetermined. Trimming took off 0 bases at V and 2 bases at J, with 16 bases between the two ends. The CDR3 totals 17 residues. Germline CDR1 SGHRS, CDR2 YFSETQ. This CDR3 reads CASSLGSIGLLTDTQYF. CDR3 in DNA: TGCGCCAGCAGCTTGGGCTCGATAGGGTTACTCACAGATACGCAGTATTTT.

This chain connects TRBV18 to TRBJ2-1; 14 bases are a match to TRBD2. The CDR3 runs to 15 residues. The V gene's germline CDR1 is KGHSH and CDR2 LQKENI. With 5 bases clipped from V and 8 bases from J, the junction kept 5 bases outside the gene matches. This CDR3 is CASSSGLAGADEQFF. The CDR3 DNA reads TGTGCCAGCTCATCGGGACTAGCGGGAGCCGATGAGCAGTTCTTC.

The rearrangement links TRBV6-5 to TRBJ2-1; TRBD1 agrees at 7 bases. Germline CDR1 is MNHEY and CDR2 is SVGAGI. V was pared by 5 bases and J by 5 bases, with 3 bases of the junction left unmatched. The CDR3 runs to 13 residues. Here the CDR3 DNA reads TGTGCCAGCAGTATTACAGGGGACAATGAGCAGTTCTTC. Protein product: CASSITGDNEQFF.

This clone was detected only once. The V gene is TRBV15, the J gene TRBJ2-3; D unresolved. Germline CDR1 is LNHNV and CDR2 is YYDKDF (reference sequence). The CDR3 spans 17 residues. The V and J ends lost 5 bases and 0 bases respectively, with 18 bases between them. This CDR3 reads CATSPEVGWLSTDTQYF. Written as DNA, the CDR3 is TGTGCCACCAGCCCAGAGGTAGGCTGGCTTAGCACAGATACGCAGTATTTT.

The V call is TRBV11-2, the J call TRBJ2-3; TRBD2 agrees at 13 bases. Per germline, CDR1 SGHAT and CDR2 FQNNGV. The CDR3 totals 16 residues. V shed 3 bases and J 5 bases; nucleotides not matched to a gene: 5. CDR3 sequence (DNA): TGTGCCAGCAGCTTGGGACTAGCGGGGACCAGAGATACGCAGTATTTT. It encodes CASSLGLAGTRDTQYF.

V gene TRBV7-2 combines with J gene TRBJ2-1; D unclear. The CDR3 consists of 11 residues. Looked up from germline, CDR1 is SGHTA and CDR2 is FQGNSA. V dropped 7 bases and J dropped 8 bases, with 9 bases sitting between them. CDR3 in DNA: TGTGCCAGCACTCTAAGGTATGAGCAGTTCTTC. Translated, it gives CASTLRYEQFF.

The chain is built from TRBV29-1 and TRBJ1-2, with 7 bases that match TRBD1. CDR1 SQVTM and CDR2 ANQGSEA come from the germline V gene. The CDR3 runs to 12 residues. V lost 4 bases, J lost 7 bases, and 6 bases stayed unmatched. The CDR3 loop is CSVVRGLVGYTF. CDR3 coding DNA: TGCAGCGTTGTAAGGGGGCTAGTTGGCTACACCTTC.

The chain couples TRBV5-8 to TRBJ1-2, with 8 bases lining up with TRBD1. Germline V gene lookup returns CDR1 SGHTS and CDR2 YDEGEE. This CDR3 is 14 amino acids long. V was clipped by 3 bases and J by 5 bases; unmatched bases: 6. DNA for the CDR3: TGTGCCAGCAGCTGGGGACAGGAGGGATATGGCTACACCTTC. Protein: CASSWGQEGYGYTF.

CDR3 sequence reads: CASSRDSSGNTIYF. CDR3 sequence (DNA): TGCGCCAGCAGCCGGGACAGCTCTGGAAACACCATATATTTT. This chain links TRBV5-1 with TRBJ1-3, with TRBD1 matching 7 bases. The germline V gene encodes CDR1 SGHRS and CDR2 YFSETQ. With V trimmed by 4 bases and J by 0 bases, 1 base remained unmatched. The CDR3 is made up of 14 amino acids.

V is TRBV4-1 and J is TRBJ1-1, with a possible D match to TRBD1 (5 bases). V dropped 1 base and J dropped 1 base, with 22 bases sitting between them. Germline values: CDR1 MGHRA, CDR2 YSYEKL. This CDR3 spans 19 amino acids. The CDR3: CASSQARVGRGAENTEAFF. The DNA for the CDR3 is TGCGCCAGCAGCCAAGCTAGAGTTGGAAGGGGCGCGGAGAACACTGAAGCTTTCTTT.

The DNA of the CDR3 is TGCAGCGTTGAAGTGGGGGGCTACTATGGCTACACCTTC. Amino acid sequence: CSVEVGGYYGYTF. The chain has TRBV29-1 and TRBJ1-2; D might be TRBD1 (6 bases). Germline V gene sequence: CDR1 SQVTM, CDR2 ANQGSEA. The CDR3 runs 13 residues. The ends were cut back, 1 base at V and 3 bases at J, with 9 bases in the middle.

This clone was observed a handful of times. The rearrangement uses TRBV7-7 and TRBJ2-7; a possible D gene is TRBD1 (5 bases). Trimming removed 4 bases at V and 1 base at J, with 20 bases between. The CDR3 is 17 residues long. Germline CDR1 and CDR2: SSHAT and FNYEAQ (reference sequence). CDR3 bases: TGTGCCAGCAGCTCCCTAAGGCCCTTAAAGGGGTCCTACGAGCAGTACGTC. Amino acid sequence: CASSSLRPLKGSYEQYV.

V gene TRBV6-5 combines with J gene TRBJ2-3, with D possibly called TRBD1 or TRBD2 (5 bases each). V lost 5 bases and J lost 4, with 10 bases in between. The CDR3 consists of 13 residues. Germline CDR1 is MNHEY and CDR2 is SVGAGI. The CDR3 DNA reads TGTGCCAGCAGTCCCCGGGACCCAGATACGCAGTATTTT. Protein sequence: CASSPRDPDTQYF.